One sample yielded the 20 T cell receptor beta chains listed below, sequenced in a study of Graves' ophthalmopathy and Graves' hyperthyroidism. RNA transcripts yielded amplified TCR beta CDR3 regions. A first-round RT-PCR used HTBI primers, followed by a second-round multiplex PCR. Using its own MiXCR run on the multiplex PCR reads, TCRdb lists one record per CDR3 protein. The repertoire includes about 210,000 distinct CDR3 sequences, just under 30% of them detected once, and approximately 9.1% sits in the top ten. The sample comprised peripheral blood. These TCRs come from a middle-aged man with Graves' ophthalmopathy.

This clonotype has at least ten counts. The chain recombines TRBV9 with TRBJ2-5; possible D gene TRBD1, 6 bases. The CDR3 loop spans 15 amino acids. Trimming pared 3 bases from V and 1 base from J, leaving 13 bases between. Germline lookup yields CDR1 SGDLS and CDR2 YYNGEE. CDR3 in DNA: TGTGCCAGCAGCGCCTTTCGGACAGCCCAAGAGACCCAGTACTTC. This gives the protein CASSAFRTAQETQYF.

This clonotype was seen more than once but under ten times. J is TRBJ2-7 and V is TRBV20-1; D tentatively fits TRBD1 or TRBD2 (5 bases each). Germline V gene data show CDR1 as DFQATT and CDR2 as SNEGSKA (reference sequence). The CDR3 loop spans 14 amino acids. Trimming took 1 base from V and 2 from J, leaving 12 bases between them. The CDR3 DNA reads TGCAGTGCTAGAGGGGGGAGCCGACCCTACGAGCAGTACTTC. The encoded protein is CSARGGSRPYEQYF.

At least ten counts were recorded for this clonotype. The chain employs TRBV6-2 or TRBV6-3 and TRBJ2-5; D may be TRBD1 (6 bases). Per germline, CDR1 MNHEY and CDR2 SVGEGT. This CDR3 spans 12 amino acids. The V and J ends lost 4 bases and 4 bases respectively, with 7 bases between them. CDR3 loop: CASSSTGETQYF. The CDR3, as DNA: TGTGCCAGCAGTTCGACAGGAGAGACCCAGTACTTC.

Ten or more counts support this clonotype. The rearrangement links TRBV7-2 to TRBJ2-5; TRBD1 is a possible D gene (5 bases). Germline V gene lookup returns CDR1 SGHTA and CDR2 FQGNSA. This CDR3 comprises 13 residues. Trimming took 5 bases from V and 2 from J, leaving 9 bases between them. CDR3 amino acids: CASSPRTQETQYF. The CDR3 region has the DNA TGTGCCAGCAGCCCAAGGACACAAGAGACCCAGTACTTC.

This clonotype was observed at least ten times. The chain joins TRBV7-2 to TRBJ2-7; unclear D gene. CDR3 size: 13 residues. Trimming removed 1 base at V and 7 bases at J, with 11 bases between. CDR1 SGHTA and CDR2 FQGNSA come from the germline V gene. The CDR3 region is CASSLGPVSEQYF. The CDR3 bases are TGTGCCAGCAGCTTAGGCCCGGTTTCAGAGCAGTACTTC. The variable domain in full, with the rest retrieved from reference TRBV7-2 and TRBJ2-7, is GAGVSQSPSNKVTEKGKDVELRCDPISGHTALYWYRQSLGQGLEFLIYFQGNSAPDKSGLPSDRFSAERTGGSVSTLTIQRTQQEDSAVYLCASSLGPVSEQYFGPGTRLTVT.

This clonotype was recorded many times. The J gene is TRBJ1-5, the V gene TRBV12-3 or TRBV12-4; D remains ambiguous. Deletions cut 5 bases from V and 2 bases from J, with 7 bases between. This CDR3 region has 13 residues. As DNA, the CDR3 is TGTGCCAGCAGTCGGAACCGCAATCAGCCCCAGCATTTT. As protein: CASSRNRNQPQHF.

CDR3 DNA: TGTGCCTGGAGGGGGTCTGGAAACACCATATATTTT. Encoded protein: CAWRGSGNTIYF. This chain links TRBV30 with TRBJ1-3, with no clear D. Germline values: CDR1 GTSNPN, CDR2 SVGIG (reference sequence). The CDR3 sequence is 12 residues long. V lost 3 bases and J 1 base, leaving 4 bases between the germline ends.

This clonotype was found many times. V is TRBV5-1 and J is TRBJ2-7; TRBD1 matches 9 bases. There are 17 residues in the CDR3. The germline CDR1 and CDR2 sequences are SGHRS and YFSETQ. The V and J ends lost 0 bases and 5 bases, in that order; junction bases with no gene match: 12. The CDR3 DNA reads TGCGCCAGCAGCTTGGGAGACAGGGGGGCCCTGCAGCACGAGCAGTACTTC. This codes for CASSLGDRGALQHEQYF.

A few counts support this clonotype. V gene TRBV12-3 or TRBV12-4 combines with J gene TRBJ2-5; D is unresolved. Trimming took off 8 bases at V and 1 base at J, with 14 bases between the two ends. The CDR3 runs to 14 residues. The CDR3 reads CASGKTALQETQYF. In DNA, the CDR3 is TGTGCCAGCGGCAAAACAGCGCTCCAAGAGACCCAGTACTTC.

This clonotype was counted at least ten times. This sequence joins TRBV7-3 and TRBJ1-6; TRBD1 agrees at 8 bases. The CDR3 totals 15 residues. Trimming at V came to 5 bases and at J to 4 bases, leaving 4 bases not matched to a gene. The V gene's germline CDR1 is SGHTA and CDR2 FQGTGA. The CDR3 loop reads CASSITGGYNSPLHF. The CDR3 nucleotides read TGTGCCAGCAGCATCACAGGGGGGTATAATTCACCCCTCCACTTT.

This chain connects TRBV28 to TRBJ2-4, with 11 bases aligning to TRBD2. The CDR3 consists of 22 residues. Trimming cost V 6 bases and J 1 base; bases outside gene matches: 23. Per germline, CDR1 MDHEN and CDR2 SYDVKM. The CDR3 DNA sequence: TGTGCCAGCAGCGATTATGTACTGACTAGCGGGATCTCCGGCGTCGCCAAAAACATTCAGTACTTC. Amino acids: CASSDYVLTSGISGVAKNIQYF.

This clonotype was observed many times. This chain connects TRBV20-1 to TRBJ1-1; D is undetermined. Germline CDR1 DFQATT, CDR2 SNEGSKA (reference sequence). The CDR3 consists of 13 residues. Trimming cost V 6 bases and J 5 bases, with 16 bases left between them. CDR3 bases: TGCAGTGCCCCGAATCCCCTCGAGACTGAAGCTTTCTTT. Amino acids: CSAPNPLETEAFF.

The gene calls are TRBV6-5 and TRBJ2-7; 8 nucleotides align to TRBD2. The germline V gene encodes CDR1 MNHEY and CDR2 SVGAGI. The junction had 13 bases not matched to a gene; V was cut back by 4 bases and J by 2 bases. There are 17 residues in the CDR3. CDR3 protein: CASSSLTTQREPYEQYF. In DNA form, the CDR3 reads TGTGCCAGCAGTTCCTTAACCACCCAGCGGGAGCCCTACGAGCAGTACTTC.

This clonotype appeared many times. Here the CDR3 DNA reads TGTGCCAGTAGCACCGGGACAGCGGGGCAAGAGACCCAGTACTTC. This codes for CASSTGTAGQETQYF. The chain carries TRBV19 and TRBJ2-5; either TRBD1 or TRBD2 may supply D (7 bases each). V dropped 6 bases and J dropped 2 bases, with 16 bases sitting between them. From germline, CDR1 is LNHDA and CDR2 SQIVND (reference sequence). The CDR3 runs 15 residues.

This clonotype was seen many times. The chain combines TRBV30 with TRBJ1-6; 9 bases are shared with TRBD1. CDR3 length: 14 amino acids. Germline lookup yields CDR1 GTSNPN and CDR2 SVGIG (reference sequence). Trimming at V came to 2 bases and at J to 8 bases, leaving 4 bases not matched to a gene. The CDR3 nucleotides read TGTGCCTGGAGTAAGGACAGGGGAGATTCACCCCTCCACTTT. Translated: CAWSKDRGDSPLHF.

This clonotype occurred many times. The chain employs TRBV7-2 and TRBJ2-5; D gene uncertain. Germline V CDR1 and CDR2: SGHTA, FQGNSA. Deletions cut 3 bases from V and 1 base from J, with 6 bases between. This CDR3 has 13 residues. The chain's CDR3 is CASSFGIQETQYF. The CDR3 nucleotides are TGTGCCAGCAGCTTCGGCATCCAAGAGACCCAGTACTTC.

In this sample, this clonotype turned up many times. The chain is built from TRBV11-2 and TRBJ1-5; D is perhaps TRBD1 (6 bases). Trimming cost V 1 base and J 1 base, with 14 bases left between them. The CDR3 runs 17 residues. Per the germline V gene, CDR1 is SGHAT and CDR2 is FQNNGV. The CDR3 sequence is CASSLVSAGESNQPQHF. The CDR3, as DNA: TGTGCCAGCAGCTTAGTGTCGGCAGGGGAGAGCAATCAGCCCCAGCATTTT. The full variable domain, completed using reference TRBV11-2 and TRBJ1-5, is EAGVAQSPRYKIIEKRQSVAFWCNPISGHATLYWYQQILGQGPKLLIQFQNNGVVDDSQLPKDRFSAERLKGVDSTLKIQPAKLEDSAVYLCASSLVSAGESNQPQHFGDGTRLSIL.

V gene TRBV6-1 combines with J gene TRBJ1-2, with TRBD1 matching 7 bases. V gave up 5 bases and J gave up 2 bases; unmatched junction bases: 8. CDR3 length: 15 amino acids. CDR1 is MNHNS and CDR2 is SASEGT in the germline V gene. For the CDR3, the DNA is TGTGCCAGCAGTCCAGCGACAGGGTCCAACTATGGCTACACCTTC. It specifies CASSPATGSNYGYTF.

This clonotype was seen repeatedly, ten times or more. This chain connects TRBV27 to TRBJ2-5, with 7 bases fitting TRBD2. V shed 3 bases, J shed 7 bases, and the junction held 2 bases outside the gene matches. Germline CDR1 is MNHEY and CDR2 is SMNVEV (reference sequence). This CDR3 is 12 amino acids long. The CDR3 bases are TGTGCCAGCAGTTTGGGAGGGGCGACCCAGTACTTC. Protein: CASSLGGATQYF.

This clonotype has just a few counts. The CDR3 sequence is CASSSGTSGRGGGPYEQYF. DNA for the CDR3: TGTGCCAGCAGTTCCGGGACTAGCGGGAGAGGGGGCGGTCCCTACGAGCAGTACTTC. The chain combines TRBV12-3 or TRBV12-4 with TRBJ2-7; the match to TRBD2 covers 14 bases. Trimming cost V 4 bases and J 2 bases; bases outside gene matches: 13. This CDR3 is 19 amino acids long.